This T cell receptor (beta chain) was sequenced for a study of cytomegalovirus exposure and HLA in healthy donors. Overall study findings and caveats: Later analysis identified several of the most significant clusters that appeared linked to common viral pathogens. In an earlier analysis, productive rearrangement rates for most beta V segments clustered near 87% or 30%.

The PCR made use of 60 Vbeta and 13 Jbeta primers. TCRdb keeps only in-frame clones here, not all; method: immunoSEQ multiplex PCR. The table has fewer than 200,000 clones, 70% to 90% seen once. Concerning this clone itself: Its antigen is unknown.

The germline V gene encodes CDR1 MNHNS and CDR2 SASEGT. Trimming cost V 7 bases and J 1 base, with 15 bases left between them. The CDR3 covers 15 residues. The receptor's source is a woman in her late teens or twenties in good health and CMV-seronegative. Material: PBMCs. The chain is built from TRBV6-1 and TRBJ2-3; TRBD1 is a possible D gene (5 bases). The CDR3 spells CASTLSGLGTDTQYF. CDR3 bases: TGTGCCAGCACACTTTCAGGGCTGGGCACAGATACGCAGTATTTT.